This T cell receptor (beta chain) is drawn from a study of control samples from healthy donors and cancer patients. The CDR3 spans 14 residues. Germline V CDR1 and CDR2: SGHRS, YFSETQ. With 1 base removed from V and 2 bases from J, the gap between germline ends came to 7 bases. The assay was immunoSEQ multiplex PCR, and TCRdb's table has in-frame clones only and misses some. The sample holds about 230,000 clones, around 79% seen once. The table lists this clone with a few counts. This rearrangement joins TRBV5-1 to TRBJ1-3; D remains ambiguous. The source is a woman aged 60-75 years with lung cancer. Specimen: PBMCs. This CDR3 is CASSLWGTGNTIYF. CDR3 nucleotide sequence: TGCGCCAGCAGCTTGTGGGGAACTGGAAACACCATATATTTT.